This paragraph reports one T cell receptor (beta chain). The sample is drawn from a study of blood T cells in healthy people across ages. For the second PCR, which ran for about 7 to 12 cycles, a sample-barcoded 5' primer and a J-beta primer mix were used. The authors tagged each cDNA molecule using a template-switch adaptor with 12 random nucleotides. One entry per CDR3 protein results from TCRdb running MiXCR on the 5' RACE reads. This sample has roughly 900,000 distinct CDR3 sequences, with about 44% found just once. Trimming took off 2 bases at V and 3 bases at J, with 8 bases between the two ends. The CDR3 has 13 amino acids. Looked up from germline, CDR1 is ENHRY and CDR2 is SYGVKD.

Material for sequencing was blood. The rearrangement uses TRBV10-3 and TRBJ2-7; D call uncertain. The sequence derives from a man under 40 in good health. The CDR3 coding sequence is TGTGCCATCAGTGAGGTCAACTTCTACGAGCAGTACTTC. Translation gives CAISEVNFYEQYF.